The 32 T cell receptor beta chains listed next were all sequenced from one sample in a study of blood T cells in healthy people across ages. It was with a sample-barcoded 5' primer and a J-beta primer mix that a second PCR of about 7 to 12 cycles was run. TCRdb reprocessed the 5' RACE reads via MiXCR and lists one record per CDR3 protein. Of about 930,000 distinct CDR3 sequences listed, about 28% are singletons. This sample was shared with a second study, whose subject was T cells of mothers and their children.

Sequencing was carried out using blood. The receptors here all came from a woman aged 35 to 49 in good health.

This clonotype was counted many times. This sequence joins TRBV5-6 and TRBJ2-7; D might be TRBD2 (5 bases). Germline V gene data show CDR1 as SGHDT and CDR2 as YYEEEE. CDR3 length equals 14 residues. Trimming cost V 4 bases and J 4 bases, with 15 bases left between them. CDR3 coding DNA: TGTGCCAGCAGCCGACACAAGCGGCTTTACGAGCAGTACTTC. Translation gives CASSRHKRLYEQYF.

The chain has TRBV6-6 and TRBJ2-3; TRBD1 matches at 8 bases. The CDR3 is 17 residues long. The germline CDR1 and CDR2 sequences are MNHNY and SVGAGI (reference sequence). Trimming removed 0 bases from V and 3 bases from J; junction bases left unmatched: 8. The CDR3 is CASSYSPDRVSTDTQYF. CDR3 DNA: TGTGCCAGCAGTTACTCCCCGGACAGGGTTAGTACAGATACGCAGTATTTT.

This clonotype has just a few counts. CDR3 coding DNA: TGTGCCAGCAGTTTATATTTCCAGGGCGAGGGGCCTGAAGCTTTCTTT. This gives the protein CASSLYFQGEGPEAFF. The V and J genes are TRBV27 and TRBJ1-1, with D possibly matching TRBD1 (5 bases). Per the germline V gene, CDR1 is MNHEY and CDR2 is SMNVEV (reference sequence). This CDR3 region has 16 residues. V was cut by 1 base and J by 6 bases, with 18 bases left in between.

In its sample, this clonotype was seen a few times. The rearrangement links TRBV6-2 or TRBV6-3 to TRBJ1-2; 7 nucleotides agree with TRBD1. With V trimmed by 6 bases and J by 7 bases, 8 bases remained unmatched. The V gene's germline CDR1 is MNHEY and CDR2 SVGEGT. This CDR3 has 13 residues. The CDR3 sequence: CASRATGIGGYTF. The CDR3 region has the DNA TGTGCCAGCAGGGCGACAGGGATCGGTGGCTACACCTTC.

The V gene is TRBV28, the J gene TRBJ2-4; D is uncertain. This CDR3 contains 13 residues. Trimming removed 2 bases at V and 13 bases at J, with 15 bases between. Germline V lookup: CDR1 MDHEN, CDR2 SYDVKM. The CDR3, as DNA: TGTGCCAGCAGTTTAGTAAACAGAGTCAAGCAGTACTTC. It specifies CASSLVNRVKQYF.

The chain has TRBV12-3 or TRBV12-4 and TRBJ2-7; perhaps TRBD1 as D (5 bases). The J call could be wrong; TRBJ2-5 is a better fit for the DNA end. This CDR3 region has 13 residues. The CDR3: CASSFGKGETQYF. The CDR3 DNA sequence: TGTGCCAGCAGCTTTGGAAAGGGGGAGACCCAGTACTTC.

This clonotype was seen repeatedly, ten times or more. The rearrangement joins TRBV7-2 to TRBJ2-5; possibly TRBD1 for D (6 bases). The V and J ends lost 1 base and 2 bases respectively, with 11 bases between them. Germline values: CDR1 SGHTA, CDR2 FQGNSA. The CDR3 length is 15 residues. For the CDR3, the DNA is TGTGCCAGCAGCTTAGGCAGGGGTTCACAAGAGACCCAGTACTTC. The encoded protein is CASSLGRGSQETQYF. The complete variable domain, with remaining parts taken from reference TRBV7-2 and TRBJ2-5, reads GAGVSQSPSNKVTEKGKDVELRCDPISGHTALYWYRQSLGQGLEFLIYFQGNSAPDKSGLPSDRFSAERTGGSVSTLTIQRTQQEDSAVYLCASSLGRGSQETQYFGPGTRLLVL.

This clonotype occurred a few times. One end of the junction varies from germline; a read error may be responsible. The V and J genes are TRBV5-6 and TRBJ2-1, with D maybe TRBD2 (6 bases). In germline, CDR1 is SGHDT, CDR2 YYEEEE. CDR3 size: 13 residues. The CDR3 loop is CAGSSGTLDEQFF. The CDR3 DNA sequence: TGTGCCGGCAGCTCAGGGACTTTAGATGAGCAGTTCTTC.

This clonotype has ten or more counts. The rearrangement joins TRBV29-1 to TRBJ2-5; 9 nucleotides agree with TRBD1. The CDR3 totals 13 residues. Germline V gene lookup returns CDR1 SQVTM and CDR2 ANQGSEA. J gave up 3 bases and V 8 bases, and 7 bases lay outside the gene matches. The CDR3 DNA reads TGCAGCTTCAGGACAGGGGAGAAAGAGACCCAGTACTTC. Residues: CSFRTGEKETQYF. Full variable domain (missing parts from reference TRBV29-1 and TRBJ2-5): SAVISQKPSRDICQRGTSLTIQCQVDSQVTMMFWYRQQPGQSLTLIATANQGSEATYESGFVIDKFPISRPNLTFSTLTVSNMSPEDSSIYLCSFRTGEKETQYFGPGTRLLVL.

As concerns this clonotype: Germline and junction disagree at one end, which may indicate a read error. The chain couples TRBV7-2 to TRBJ2-3; D ambiguous. CDR1 and CDR2 (germline): SGHTA, FQGNSA. The CDR3 is 15 residues long. The chain's CDR3 is CASSLRHGSTDSQYF. CDR3 bases: TGTGCCAGCAGCTTAAGGCACGGCAGCACAGATTCGCAGTATTTT.

This chain links TRBV24-1 with TRBJ2-1; 9 bases fit TRBD2. The CDR3 sequence is 18 residues long. Germline CDR1 and CDR2: KGHDR and SFDVKD. The V segment lost 0 bases and the J segment 0 bases; nucleotides outside the gene matches: 5. The CDR3 region has the DNA TGTGCCACCAGTGATTTGAGGAGCGGGGGGAGCTCCTACAATGAGCAGTTCTTC. It specifies CATSDLRSGGSSYNEQFF.

The chain combines TRBV20-1 with TRBJ2-1; 7 bases line up with TRBD2. Germline trimming cut 2 bases from V and 4 bases from J; bases unmatched to any gene: 11. This CDR3 is built from 16 residues. The germline V gene has CDR1 DFQATT and CDR2 SNEGSKA (reference sequence). CDR3 amino acids: CSARRVLAEPYNEQFF. CDR3 nucleotide sequence: TGCAGTGCTAGACGGGTCCTAGCGGAACCATACAATGAGCAGTTCTTC.

This clonotype was picked up a small number of times. The chain combines TRBV18 with TRBJ2-3, with 7 positions matching TRBD2. The CDR3 runs 14 residues. Germline CDR1 KGHSH, CDR2 LQKENI. V lost 0 bases, J lost 4 bases, and 1 base stayed unmatched. The CDR3 region has the DNA TGTGCCAGCTCACCACCGGGGGGGTCAGATACGCAGTATTTT. Residues: CASSPPGGSDTQYF.

This clonotype has a handful of counts. This chain connects TRBV3-1 to TRBJ1-5; tentatively, D is TRBD1 (6 bases). This CDR3 region has 12 residues. V was cut by 2 bases and J by 10 bases, with 9 bases left in between. Germline V gives CDR1 LGHDT, CDR2 YNNKEL (reference sequence). This chain's CDR3 is CASSQQGLPQHF. For the CDR3, the DNA is TGTGCCAGCAGCCAACAGGGGCTTCCCCAGCATTTT.

This clonotype has more than one count but fewer than ten. The chain carries TRBV11-2 and TRBJ1-1; D gene unclear. Trimming took off 0 bases at V and 4 bases at J, with 9 bases between the two ends. Germline lookup yields CDR1 SGHAT and CDR2 FQNNGV. This CDR3 has 14 residues. Here the CDR3 reads CASSLDSSGTEAFF. Here the CDR3 DNA reads TGTGCCAGCAGCTTAGATAGCAGCGGCACTGAAGCTTTCTTT.

The V and J genes are TRBV28 and TRBJ1-4, with D perhaps matching TRBD1 (6 bases). The CDR3 sequence is 16 residues long. The germline V gene has CDR1 MDHEN and CDR2 SYDVKM. The germline V and J ends were trimmed by 3 bases and 5 bases, with 16 bases remaining between them. CDR3 sequence: CASSFSGQTANEKLFF. CDR3 DNA sequence: TGTGCCAGCAGTTTCAGCGGACAGACGGCAAATGAAAAACTGTTTTTT.

The rearrangement uses TRBV12-3 or TRBV12-4 and TRBJ2-4; 8 bases match TRBD1. The CDR3 length is 16 residues. The V gene end was trimmed by 3 bases and the J gene end by 9 bases; junction bases not matched to a gene: 13. CDR3 amino acids: CASSFLTGQGEAIQYF. The CDR3, as DNA: TGTGCCAGCAGTTTTCTGACTGGACAGGGAGAGGCCATTCAGTACTTC.

This clonotype appeared a few times. The V gene is TRBV29-1, the J gene TRBJ1-2; no firm D call. The ends were cut back, 4 bases at V and 4 bases at J, with 19 bases in the middle. This CDR3 is 15 amino acids long. Germline V lookup: CDR1 SQVTM, CDR2 ANQGSEA. The chain's CDR3 is CSVAPRTGPFYGYTF. The CDR3 region has the DNA TGCAGCGTTGCCCCTAGGACTGGACCTTTCTATGGCTACACCTTC.

The CDR3, as DNA: TGCAGTGGGGTGACCTTACTAGGGGATACGCAGTATTTT. Protein sequence: CSGVTLLGDTQYF. V gene TRBV20-1 combines with J gene TRBJ2-3; D may be TRBD2 (5 bases). CDR3 size: 13 residues. The germline CDR1 and CDR2 sequences are DFQATT and SNEGSKA (reference sequence). V gave up 7 bases and J gave up 6 bases, with 17 bases separating them.

The rearrangement links TRBV24-1 to TRBJ2-5, with 8 bases aligning to TRBD1. Losses at the gene ends were 3 bases for V and 2 bases for J; bases not matched to a gene: 4. Germline V gives CDR1 KGHDR, CDR2 SFDVKD. The CDR3 loop spans 15 amino acids. The CDR3 loop reads CATSDKGQEQETQYF. The CDR3 nucleotides are TGTGCCACCAGTGATAAGGGACAGGAGCAAGAGACCCAGTACTTC.

This clonotype occurred many times. The rearrangement joins TRBV6-2 or TRBV6-3 to TRBJ2-3; 9 bases align to TRBD2. V trimming: 10 bases; J trimming: 1 base; junction bases outside the gene matches: 6. Looked up from germline, CDR1 is MNHEY and CDR2 is SVGEGT. CDR3 length equals 14 residues. CDR3 DNA: TGTGCCACCGATCGACTAGCGGGCACAGATACGCAGTATTTT. This sequence encodes CATDRLAGTDTQYF.

This clonotype was seen a handful of times. In DNA form, the CDR3 reads TGTGCCAGCAGCGTATTCGCTAGCGGGGGGGCCCTGTACGAGCAGTACTTC. It codes for CASSVFASGGALYEQYF. The V gene is TRBV9, the J gene TRBJ2-7; 12 bases are shared with TRBD2. From germline, CDR1 is SGDLS and CDR2 YYNGEE. Trimming at V came to 1 base and at J to 4 bases, leaving 9 bases not matched to a gene. The CDR3 runs to 17 residues.

This chain connects TRBV5-1 to TRBJ2-7, with D tentatively TRBD1 (6 bases). V lost 4 bases, J lost 6 bases, and 23 bases lay in between. Germline loops: CDR1 SGHRS, CDR2 YFSETQ. The CDR3 sequence is 16 residues long. Written as DNA, the CDR3 is TGCGCCAGCAGCCCCCACAGGGCCACCCAGGTCGGCGAGCAGTACTTC. This codes for CASSPHRATQVGEQYF.

A note on this clonotype: One end of the junction is discordant with germline, which a read error may explain. The chain links TRBV5-1 to TRBJ2-1, with 10 bases that match TRBD2. This CDR3 has 18 residues. The germline gives CDR1 SGHRS, CDR2 YFSETQ. The CDR3 loop is CAGSLSSGGGSSYNEQFF. The CDR3 DNA reads as TGCGCCGGCAGCTTATCTAGCGGGGGAGGGAGCTCCTACAATGAGCAGTTCTTC.

In regard to this clonotype: The final CDR3 position lacks the conserved phenylalanine or tryptophan, pointing to a likely read error. The J gene is TRBJ1-1, the V gene TRBV20-1, with D hard to call. V dropped 5 bases and J dropped 3 bases, with 13 bases sitting between them. The CDR3 is 13 amino acids. Germline V gene lookup returns CDR1 DFQATT and CDR2 SNEGSKA (reference sequence). The CDR3: CSAGPKGYTEAFV. CDR3 sequence (DNA): TGCAGTGCTGGGCCTAAGGGATACACTGAAGCTTTCGTT.

The J gene is TRBJ2-5, the V gene TRBV6-2 or TRBV6-3; D is undetermined. CDR3 length equals 15 residues. Per germline, CDR1 MNHEY and CDR2 SVGEGT. Trimming cost V 7 bases and J 5 bases, with 20 bases left between them. CDR3 nucleotide sequence: TGTGCCAGCACCCCGGAACTGCTTCCCCTGGAGACCCAGTACTTC. This gives the protein CASTPELLPLETQYF.

This clonotype was counted only a few times. The genes are TRBV10-3 and TRBJ2-5; 12 bases are shared with TRBD2. Losses at the gene ends were 0 bases for V and 2 bases for J; bases not matched to a gene: 1. Germline V lookup: CDR1 ENHRY, CDR2 SYGVKD. The CDR3 contains 16 residues. This CDR3 is CAISESLAGGQETQYF. Here the CDR3 DNA reads TGTGCCATCAGTGAGTCTCTAGCGGGGGGGCAAGAGACCCAGTACTTC.

Worth noting for this clonotype: Likely a read error: the CDR3 ends without its conserved phenylalanine or tryptophan. V is TRBV15 and J is TRBJ1-4; perhaps TRBD1 as D (6 bases). This CDR3 is 15 amino acids long. Looked up from germline, CDR1 is LNHNV and CDR2 is YYDKDF (reference sequence). The CDR3 DNA reads TGTGCCACCAGCGGCGGGACAACAACTAATGAAAAGCTGTTTTGT. Translating it yields CATSGGTTTNEKLFC.

This clonotype was counted between two and nine times. The J gene is TRBJ2-5, the V gene TRBV9, with a tentative D call TRBD2 (5 bases). V lost 0 bases, J lost 5 bases, and 5 bases lay in between. Germline V lookup: CDR1 SGDLS, CDR2 YYNGEE. This CDR3 spans 12 amino acids. The CDR3 sequence: CASSVGEETQYF. The CDR3 bases are TGTGCCAGCAGCGTAGGGGAGGAGACCCAGTACTTC.

The rearrangement links TRBV9 to TRBJ1-4; unclear D gene. CDR1 is SGDLS and CDR2 is YYNGEE in the germline V gene. The CDR3 has 15 amino acids. V dropped 3 bases and J dropped 0 bases, with 9 bases sitting between them. The CDR3 sequence is CASSATSTTNEKLFF. The CDR3 DNA reads as TGTGCCAGCAGCGCCACATCCACAACTAATGAAAAACTGTTTTTT.

Of note for this clonotype: The junction departs from germline at one end; a sequencing error may be responsible. The chain carries TRBV14 and TRBJ2-5; no clear D. Germline V gene sequence: CDR1 SGHDN, CDR2 FVKESK. The CDR3 runs 15 residues. The CDR3 nucleotides read TGTGCCAGCAGCTATTTCGACGGATACCAAGAGACCCACTACTTC. Protein sequence: CASSYFDGYQETHYF.

This clonotype appeared many times. The rearrangement joins TRBV6-6 to TRBJ2-7; D gene uncertain. The V gene's germline CDR1 is MNHNY and CDR2 SVGAGI (reference sequence). The CDR3 spans 15 residues. The germline V and J ends were trimmed by 0 bases and 2 bases, with 11 bases remaining between them. The CDR3 region has the DNA TGTGCCAGCAGTTACTCTGTGGCCGACGCCTACGAGCAGTACTTC. Amino acids: CASSYSVADAYEQYF.